The rows below give T cell receptor beta chains drawn from one sample of a study of T cell responses to AZD1222 COVID-19 vaccine. Generated by immunoSEQ multiplex PCR, the TCRdb table keeps only in-frame clones and is missing some. Of 130,000 or so clones listed, 86% are singletons. The material was peripheral blood, obtained on day 0 of AZD1222 vaccination. These receptors were taken from an adult in good health. CDR3s include the opening cysteine and the closing phenylalanine or tryptophan. The D gene is left open where the match is weak. Rows give clone size only sometimes, using once, few, many, or a class for an expanded clone.

d_call | clone_size | j_call | v_call | cdr3_aa | cdr3_nt
NA | once | TRBJ1-5 | TRBV27 | CASSYTGLGQPQHF | TGTGCCAGCAGTTACACGGGTTTGGGTCAGCCCCAGCATTTT
TRBD1 | NA | TRBJ2-2 | TRBV12-5 | CASGLALTTGYTGELFF | TGTGCTAGTGGTTTGGCCCTGACGACAGGGTACACCGGGGAGCTGTTTTTT
NA | NA | TRBJ2-1 | TRBV18 | CASSPTQNNEQFF | TGTGCCAGCTCACCAACACAGAACAATGAGCAGTTCTTC
NA | NA | TRBJ1-2 | TRBV19 | CASSRGGPYGYTF | TGTGCCAGTAGTCGCGGAGGGCCTTATGGCTACACCTTC
NA | NA | TRBJ1-1 | TRBV29-1 | CSVESVVNTEAFF | TGCAGCGTTGAGTCTGTAGTTAACACTGAAGCTTTCTTT
NA | NA | TRBJ1-5 | TRBV28 | CASSSPVGRDSNQPQHF | TGTGCCAGCAGCTCCCCGGTAGGGAGGGATAGCAATCAGCCCCAGCATTTT
TRBD1 | NA | TRBJ2-1 | TRBV2 | CASSEKNRGDEQFF | TGTGCCAGCAGCGAAAAGAACAGGGGGGATGAGCAGTTCTTC
NA | once | TRBJ1-1 | TRBV7-3 | CASSSDRGTTEAFF | TGTGCCAGCAGCTCGGACAGAGGGACCACTGAAGCTTTCTTT
NA | once | TRBJ2-7 | TRBV25-1 | CASSGPGLYYEQYF | TGTGCCAGCAGTGGGCCAGGGTTATACTACGAGCAGTACTTC
TRBD2 | NA | TRBJ2-2 | TRBV5-1 | CASSLGTSLSGELFF | TGCGCCAGCAGCTTGGGGACTAGTCTCTCCGGGGAGCTGTTTTTT
NA | NA | TRBJ1-5 | TRBV28 | CASSLGWGNQPQHF | TGTGCCAGCAGTTTAGGGTGGGGCAATCAGCCCCAGCATTTT